The clone carrying this T cell receptor beta chain occurred many times. TCRdb redid the calling of the 5' RACE reads with MiXCR, one entry per CDR3 protein. The sample lists roughly 310,000 distinct CDR3 sequences, 3% to 4.5% occurring once. The sample is drawn from a study of T cells after yellow fever vaccination. The germline V gene has CDR1 SGHTS and CDR2 YDEGEE. V was clipped by 3 bases and J by 4 bases, with 15 bases between them. The length of the CDR3 is 15 residues. Material: PBMCs, obtained on the day of the yellow fever booster vaccination. The chain combines TRBV5-8 with TRBJ2-3; D may correspond to TRBD1 or TRBD2 (6 bases each). The clonotype comes from a young man who received the YFV17D yellow fever vaccine. The CDR3 reads CASSSDRGPPDTQYF. The CDR3 bases are TGTGCCAGCAGCTCTGACCGGGGGCCCCCAGATACGCAGTATTTT.